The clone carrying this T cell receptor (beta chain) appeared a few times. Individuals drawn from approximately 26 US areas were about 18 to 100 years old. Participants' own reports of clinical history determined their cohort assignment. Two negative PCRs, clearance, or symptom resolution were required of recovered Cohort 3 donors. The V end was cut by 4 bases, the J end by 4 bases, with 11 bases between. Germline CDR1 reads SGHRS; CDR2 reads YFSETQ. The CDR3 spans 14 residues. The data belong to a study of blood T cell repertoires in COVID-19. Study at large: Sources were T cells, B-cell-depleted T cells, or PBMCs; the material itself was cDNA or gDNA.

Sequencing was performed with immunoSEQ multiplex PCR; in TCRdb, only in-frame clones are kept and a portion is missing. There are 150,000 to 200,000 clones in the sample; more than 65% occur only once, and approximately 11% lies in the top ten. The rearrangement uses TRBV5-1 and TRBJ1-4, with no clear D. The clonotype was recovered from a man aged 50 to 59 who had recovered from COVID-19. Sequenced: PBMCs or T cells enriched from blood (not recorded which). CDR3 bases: TGCGCCAGCAGCCCCGCGGGTAATAATGAAAAACTGTTTTTT. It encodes CASSPAGNNEKLFF.